These 8 T cell receptor beta chains were sequenced from one sample in a study of T-cell memory formation after mild COVID-19. TCRdb ran MiXCR on the 5' RACE reads and lists one entry per CDR3 protein. The sample yields around 300,000 distinct CDR3 sequences, 15% to 20% seen once. The material sequenced was PBMCs or a T cell subset sorted from them (not recorded which). The receptor source for this set is a man aged 18 to 30 who had mild COVID-19 (a few samples of this study predate the infection). Cell type and time point are not known.

The chain employs TRBV7-9 and TRBJ1-2, with D unclear. CDR1 is SEHNR, CDR2 FQNEAQ, per germline (reference sequence). The V end lost 2 bases, the J end lost 4 bases, and 8 bases lay between the germline ends. The CDR3 extends over 13 amino acids. This CDR3 reads CASSLLHGYGYTF. The CDR3 nucleotides are TGTGCCAGCAGCTTACTACATGGCTATGGCTACACCTTC.

The V gene is TRBV7-2, the J gene TRBJ2-3, with 10 bases identical to TRBD2. The CDR3 consists of 15 residues. J gave up 5 bases and V 3 bases, and 5 bases lay outside the gene matches. CDR1 is SGHTA, CDR2 FQGNSA, per germline. The CDR3 DNA reads as TGTGCCAGCAGCTTTCTAGCGGGGGTGGGAGATACGCAGTATTTT. The encoded protein is CASSFLAGVGDTQYF.

This chain connects TRBV5-1 to TRBJ1-1; 7 positions agree with TRBD1. J was trimmed by 6 bases and V by 5 bases; bases with no gene match: 4. This CDR3 comprises 12 residues. Per the germline V gene, CDR1 is SGHRS and CDR2 is YFSETQ. DNA for the CDR3: TGCGCCAGCAGTATCGACAGGGCTGAAGCTTTCTTT. Translated: CASSIDRAEAFF.

This clonotype was observed a handful of times. V usage is TRBV4-1 and J usage is TRBJ2-7; 8 bases are shared with TRBD2. Trimming cost V 4 bases and J 3 bases; bases outside gene matches: 5. The CDR3 has 14 amino acids. The V gene's germline CDR1 is MGHRA and CDR2 YSYEKL. CDR3 sequence: CASSPGGDSYEQYV. The CDR3 DNA follows: TGCGCCAGCAGCCCCGGGGGGGATAGCTACGAGCAGTACGTC.

This chain uses TRBV18 with TRBJ2-7; TRBD1 matches 7 bases. J lost 1 base, V lost 4 bases, and 10 bases had no gene match. The CDR3 covers 16 residues. Germline V gene sequence: CDR1 KGHSH, CDR2 LQKENI. The CDR3 sequence: CASSRQGPRVSYEQYF. The CDR3 region has the DNA TGTGCCAGCTCACGACAGGGCCCTCGGGTGTCCTACGAGCAGTACTTC.

This clonotype was found many times. J is TRBJ1-2 and V is TRBV20-1; 7 bases map to TRBD1. This CDR3 spans 13 amino acids. After removal of 5 bases from V and 4 bases from J, the junction contained 7 bases not matched to a gene. Per germline, CDR1 DFQATT and CDR2 SNEGSKA (reference sequence). CDR3 sequence reads: CSAPDRDLYGYTF. CDR3 DNA sequence: TGCAGTGCTCCCGACAGGGACCTCTATGGCTACACCTTC.

The rearrangement joins TRBV13 to TRBJ2-7; D remains unclear. Germline V gene lookup returns CDR1 PRHDT and CDR2 FYEKMQ (reference sequence). The length of the CDR3 is 15 residues. Trimming stripped 5 bases from V and 0 bases from J, with 14 bases between. DNA for the CDR3: TGTGCCAGCAGCGCTGAAGGGATGAGCTCCTACGAGCAGTACGTC. Its translation is CASSAEGMSSYEQYV.

This clonotype was recorded a few times. The V call is TRBV12-3 or TRBV12-4, the J call TRBJ2-1; tentatively, D is TRBD1 or TRBD2 (5 bases each). The CDR3 is made up of 14 amino acids. Trimming left V 5 bases short and J 7 bases short, with 15 bases between. This CDR3 is CASSAGNGANEQFF. The DNA for the CDR3 is TGTGCCAGCAGTGCCGGGAATGGGGCTAATGAGCAGTTCTTC.